The 29 T cell receptor beta chains in this list originate from one sample, sequenced in a study of blood T cell repertoires in COVID-19. TCRdb's copy holds only in-frame clones and misses some; the assay was immunoSEQ multiplex PCR. The repertoire has some 110,000 clones, roughly 84% of them found once; the top ten carry 0.83%. Sequenced: peripheral blood. These receptors all come from a woman aged 70 to 79 with acute or convalescent COVID-19.

The V and J genes are TRBV13 and TRBJ1-1; 8 bases are a match to TRBD1. The CDR3 is 15 residues long. The germline V gene encodes CDR1 PRHDT and CDR2 FYEKMQ (reference sequence). The V gene end was trimmed by 0 bases and the J gene end by 4 bases; junction bases not matched to a gene: 4. As DNA, the CDR3 is TGTGCCAGCAGCTTAGGGGACAGGGACAGCACTGAAGCTTTCTTT. It is translated as CASSLGDRDSTEAFF.

This chain links TRBV29-1 with TRBJ2-7; maybe TRBD1 (5 bases). In germline, CDR1 is SQVTM, CDR2 ANQGSEA. The CDR3 is 14 residues long. The ends were cut back, 7 bases at V and 0 bases at J, with 16 bases in the middle. This CDR3 is CSGREGAGSYEQYF. CDR3 DNA sequence: TGCAGCGGGAGAGAAGGGGCAGGCTCCTACGAGCAGTACTTC.

The chain is built from TRBV20-1 and TRBJ1-2; D is undetermined. This CDR3 has 11 amino acids. The germline V and J ends were trimmed by 0 bases and 13 bases, with 12 bases remaining between them. Germline V lookup: CDR1 DFQATT, CDR2 SNEGSKA (reference sequence). CDR3 protein: CSARDRDFPTF. In DNA, the CDR3 is TGCAGTGCTAGAGATCGGGATTTTCCCACCTTC.

The chain links TRBV7-8 to TRBJ1-5, with 11 bases that match TRBD1. The V gene end was trimmed by 4 bases and the J gene end by 4 bases; junction bases not matched to a gene: 6. This CDR3 has 16 amino acids. Germline assignment: CDR1 SGHVS and CDR2 FQNEAQ. The CDR3 region has the DNA TGTGCCAGCAGCTCCGGGACAGGGGGGGGAAATCAGCCCCAGCATTTT. The encoded protein is CASSSGTGGGNQPQHF.

The chain uses TRBV19 and TRBJ2-5, with TRBD2 matching over 12 bases. J was trimmed by 6 bases and V by 3 bases; bases with no gene match: 2. Germline CDR1 LNHDA, CDR2 SQIVND (reference sequence). The length of the CDR3 is 14 residues. The CDR3 coding sequence is TGTGCCAGTAGTATGACTAGCGGGAGTAAGACCCAGTACTTC. As protein: CASSMTSGSKTQYF.

The chain joins TRBV30 to TRBJ2-5; D is uncertain. This CDR3 comprises 12 residues. In germline, CDR1 is GTSNPN, CDR2 SVGIG (reference sequence). V was cut by 2 bases and J by 5 bases, with 9 bases left in between. CDR3 DNA sequence: TGTGCCTGGAGTCCCGTTCGGGAGACCCAGTACTTC. Translating it yields CAWSPVRETQYF.

This clone was detected a few times. J is TRBJ1-3 and V is TRBV7-9; D not resolved. V was clipped by 0 bases and J by 0 bases, with 6 bases between them. The CDR3 runs to 15 residues. CDR1 is SEHNR, CDR2 FQNEAQ, per germline (reference sequence). CDR3 sequence: CASSLASVSGNTIYF. The CDR3 DNA sequence: TGTGCCAGCAGCTTAGCAAGCGTCTCTGGAAACACCATATATTTT.

The chain employs TRBV7-8 and TRBJ2-7; 11 bases match TRBD2. Trimming cost V 5 bases and J 3 bases; bases outside gene matches: 3. This CDR3 has 14 amino acids. Germline CDR1 reads SGHVS; CDR2 reads FQNEAQ. The CDR3 nucleotides are TGTGCCAGCAGCCGTAGCGGGGGGGACTACGAGCAGTACTTC. It is translated as CASSRSGGDYEQYF.

The chain couples TRBV3-1 (or the pseudogene TRBV3-2) to TRBJ1-6; D gene unclear. Germline CDR1 is LGHDT and CDR2 is YNNKEL (reference sequence). The CDR3 extends over 13 amino acids. Deletions cut 3 bases from V and 8 bases from J, with 8 bases between. CDR3 DNA sequence: TGTGCCAGCAGCCAGACTGGTGATTCACCCCTCCACTTT. Encoded protein: CASSQTGDSPLHF.

The chain employs TRBV7-3 and TRBJ1-2; no firm D call. The germline gives CDR1 SGHTA, CDR2 FQGTGA. The length of the CDR3 is 13 residues. The V gene lost 5 bases and the J gene lost 8 bases, with 15 bases spanning the gap. CDR3 bases: TGTGCCAGCAGCCCGGACTCCCAAGGGGGCTACACCTTC. It codes for CASSPDSQGGYTF.

The V gene is TRBV24-1, the J gene TRBJ2-3, with TRBD1 as a possible D gene (5 bases). The CDR3 is 15 amino acids. V gave up 0 bases and J gave up 3 bases, with 9 bases separating them. Per the germline V gene, CDR1 is KGHDR and CDR2 is SFDVKD. The DNA for the CDR3 is TGTGCCACCAGTGATTTGGCAGGGCCAACAGATACGCAGTATTTT. Amino acid sequence: CATSDLAGPTDTQYF.

The chain uses TRBV29-1 and TRBJ1-2, with D hard to call. The germline CDR1 and CDR2 sequences are SQVTM and ANQGSEA. V lost 3 bases and J 8 bases, leaving 13 bases between the germline ends. This CDR3 is 12 amino acids long. The CDR3 nucleotides read TGCAGCGTTGAGATATCGGGTGGGGGCTACACCTTC. Translation gives CSVEISGGGYTF.

This chain joins TRBV6-5 and TRBJ1-5; TRBD1 matches 10 bases. This CDR3 spans 15 amino acids. Germline values: CDR1 MNHEY, CDR2 SVGAGI. V dropped 11 bases and J dropped 0; count of bases not matched to a gene: 7. The DNA of the CDR3 is TGTGCCGGTGGGACAGGGGACTTTAGCAATCAGCCCCAGCATTTT. Its translation is CAGGTGDFSNQPQHF.

This chain connects TRBV5-1 to TRBJ2-1; 10 positions match TRBD2. Trimming took 0 bases from V and 8 from J; bases not matched to a gene: 17. The CDR3 loop spans 19 amino acids. The germline CDR1 and CDR2 sequences are SGHRS and YFSETQ. As DNA, the CDR3 is TGCGCCAGCAGCTTGGCTGGCGGGAGCGGGAGGGCCGAGGGCGATGAGCAGTTCTTC. Its translation is CASSLAGGSGRAEGDEQFF.

V gene TRBV7-9 combines with J gene TRBJ1-5; a weak D match, TRBD1 (6 bases). Germline CDR1 SEHNR, CDR2 FQNEAQ (reference sequence). This CDR3 contains 15 residues. Trimming took 4 bases from V and 3 from J, leaving 13 bases between them. The CDR3, as DNA: TGTGCCAGCAGCTCCGTCGGACAGTCCAATCAGCCCCAGCATTTT. It codes for CASSSVGQSNQPQHF.

V is TRBV19 and J is TRBJ1-2; tentative D call: TRBD1 (5 bases). Germline CDR1 is LNHDA and CDR2 is SQIVND (reference sequence). The CDR3 spans 15 residues. V was clipped by 3 bases and J by 2 bases, with 13 bases between them. The CDR3: CASSMVRDWNYGYTF. The CDR3 DNA reads as TGTGCCAGTAGTATGGTAAGGGACTGGAACTATGGCTACACCTTC.

The gene calls are TRBV5-8 and TRBJ1-1; the D gene is possibly TRBD1 (5 bases). CDR1 and CDR2 (germline): SGHTS, YDEGEE. The CDR3 has 15 amino acids. The V end lost 0 bases, the J end lost 5 bases, and 14 bases lay between the germline ends. CDR3: CASSLAQGLGTEAFF. The DNA of the CDR3 is TGTGCCAGCAGCTTGGCGCAGGGTCTGGGGACTGAAGCTTTCTTT.

Regarding this clone: The CDR3 end shows no conserved phenylalanine or tryptophan, and so a read error is likely. It is unclear where the CDR3 begins or ends on the DNA, so no DNA is shown, and the CDR3 is as TCRdb lists it. The chain carries TRBV30 and TRBJ1-2; TRBD1 is the table's D call and was not checked against the DNA. The CDR3 comprises 12 residues, both ends counted. Germline CDR1 and CDR2: GTSNPN and SVGIG (reference sequence). CDR3 region: CAWSVTSRHCVL.

The chain joins TRBV6-6 to TRBJ2-1; 10 nucleotides match TRBD1. CDR1 is MNHNY and CDR2 is SVGAGI in the germline V gene (reference sequence). The CDR3 totals 16 residues. V lost 6 bases, J lost 3 bases, and 8 bases stayed unmatched. The DNA of the CDR3 is TGTGCCAGCAGACCGACAGGGGGCTCTGGCTACAATGAGCAGTTCTTC. Protein sequence: CASRPTGGSGYNEQFF.

The CDR3 region has the DNA TGTGCCAGCAGTTCTGCCGGCAGGGCCACTGAAGCTTTCTTT. The encoded protein is CASSSAGRATEAFF. The chain is built from TRBV28 and TRBJ1-1, with D possibly being TRBD1 (5 bases). The V and J ends lost 4 bases and 4 bases respectively, with 13 bases between them. From germline, CDR1 is MDHEN and CDR2 SYDVKM. The CDR3 contains 14 residues. Variable domain in full (rest from reference TRBV28 and TRBJ1-1): DVKVTQSSRYLVKRTGEKVFLECVQDMDHENMFWYRQDPGLGLRLIYFSYDVKMKEKGDIPEGYSVSREKKERFSLILESASTNQTSMYLCASSSAGRATEAFFGQGTRLTVV.

The chain uses TRBV6-1 and TRBJ2-7, with 12 bases identical to TRBD1. The CDR3 is 14 residues long. V dropped 1 base and J dropped 12; count of bases not matched to a gene: 7. Per germline, CDR1 MNHNS and CDR2 SASEGT. The CDR3 region is CASSEELGTGGRYF. In DNA form, the CDR3 reads TGTGCCAGCAGTGAAGAGTTGGGGACAGGGGGCCGGTACTTC.

The chain couples TRBV6-5 to TRBJ1-1; D is undetermined. Germline-derived CDR1 and CDR2 are MNHEY and SVGAGI. Trimming pared 8 bases from V and 0 bases from J, leaving 10 bases between. The CDR3 extends over 13 amino acids. CDR3 sequence: CASGSQMNTEAFF. CDR3 in DNA: TGTGCCAGCGGGAGCCAGATGAACACTGAAGCTTTCTTT.

V usage is TRBV5-1 and J usage is TRBJ2-1, with TRBD1 matching 8 bases. The V and J ends lost 4 bases and 7 bases, in that order; junction bases with no gene match: 10. From germline, CDR1 is SGHRS and CDR2 YFSETQ. The CDR3 is 15 amino acids. The CDR3 protein is CASSIRTGRDNEQFF. The DNA of the CDR3 is TGCGCCAGCAGCATCCGGACAGGGCGGGATAATGAGCAGTTCTTC.

Only a few counts were recorded for this clone. The chain carries TRBV28 and TRBJ2-7; TRBD1 matches at 7 bases. The CDR3 consists of 16 residues. CDR1 MDHEN and CDR2 SYDVKM come from the germline V gene. After removal of 4 bases from V and 1 base from J, the junction contained 10 bases not matched to a gene. CDR3 sequence (DNA): TGTGCCAGCAGTTCAGCAGGACAGGTAGGGTCCTACGAGCAGTACTTC. This gives the protein CASSSAGQVGSYEQYF.

The chain uses TRBV6-5 and TRBJ1-5; D is perhaps TRBD1 (5 bases). The CDR3 is made up of 13 amino acids. The V gene's germline CDR1 is MNHEY and CDR2 SVGAGI. V was pared by 5 bases and J by 4 bases, with 9 bases between. The CDR3 loop reads CASSPSGNQPQHF. The CDR3 DNA reads TGTGCCAGCAGTCCCTCAGGGAATCAGCCCCAGCATTTT.

CDR3 sequence: CASSPLRGNEKLFF. The CDR3 region has the DNA TGTGCCAGCAGCCCTCTGAGAGGGAATGAAAAACTGTTTTTT. The rearrangement joins TRBV3-1 (or the pseudogene TRBV3-2) to TRBJ1-4; D unresolved. CDR1 LGHDT and CDR2 YNNKEL come from the germline V gene (reference sequence). The CDR3 sequence is 14 residues long. Trimming left V 4 bases short and J 5 bases short, with 11 bases between.

The chain joins TRBV20-1 to TRBJ2-5, with a weak D call TRBD2 (5 bases). From germline, CDR1 is DFQATT and CDR2 SNEGSKA (reference sequence). The CDR3 loop spans 11 amino acids. CDR3 protein: CTIQRGETQYF. For the CDR3, the DNA is TGCACTATTCAACGGGGAGAGACCCAGTACTTC.

This clone showed up just a few times. The rearrangement uses TRBV5-1 and TRBJ2-7; 8 nucleotides agree with TRBD1. Trimming at V came to 2 bases and at J to 2 bases, leaving 0 bases not matched to a gene. CDR3 length: 13 amino acids. Per the germline V gene, CDR1 is SGHRS and CDR2 is YFSETQ. This CDR3 reads CASSLQGAYEQYF. DNA of the CDR3: TGCGCCAGCAGCTTACAGGGGGCCTACGAGCAGTACTTC.

The chain uses TRBV9 and TRBJ2-7; 9 positions agree with TRBD2. The V and J ends lost 0 bases and 4 bases, in that order; junction bases with no gene match: 8. The CDR3 sequence is 16 residues long. Germline V CDR1 and CDR2: SGDLS, YYNGEE. The CDR3 bases are TGTGCCAGCAGCGTAGCTACCGGACTAGCGACATACGAGCAGTACTTC. This encodes CASSVATGLATYEQYF.